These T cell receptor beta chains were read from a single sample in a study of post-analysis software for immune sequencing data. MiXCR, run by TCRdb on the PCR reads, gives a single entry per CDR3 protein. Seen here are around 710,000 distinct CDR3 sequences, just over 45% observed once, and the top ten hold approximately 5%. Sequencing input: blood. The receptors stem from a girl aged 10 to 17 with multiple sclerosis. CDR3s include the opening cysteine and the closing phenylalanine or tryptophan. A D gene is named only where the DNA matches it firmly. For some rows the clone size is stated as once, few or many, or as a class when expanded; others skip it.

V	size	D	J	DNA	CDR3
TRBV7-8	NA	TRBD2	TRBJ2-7	TGTGCCAGCAGCCCCGAGCCCGGACTAGCGGGCCACGAGCAGTACTTC	CASSPEPGLAGHEQYF
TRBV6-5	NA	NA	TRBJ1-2	TGTGCCAGCAGTTACAGGGGGAACCCCGGAGACACTAACTATGGCTACACCTTC	CASSYRGNPGDTNYGYTF
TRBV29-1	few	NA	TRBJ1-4	TGCAGCGTTGTTGAGGCTGAAAAACTGTTTTTT	CSVVEAEKLFF
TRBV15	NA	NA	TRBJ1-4	TGTGCCACCAGCACCGTCACGTCCAATGAAAAACTGTTTTTT	CATSTVTSNEKLFF
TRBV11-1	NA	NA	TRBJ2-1	TGTGCCAGCAGCTTATTAAGGTTCGGTTTAGCGACCCAGGATGAGCAGTTCTTC	CASSLLRFGLATQDEQFF
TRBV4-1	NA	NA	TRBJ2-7	TGCGCCAGCAGCCAAGAGAGAGGGACCTCAACCTACGAGCAGTACTTC	CASSQERGTSTYEQYF
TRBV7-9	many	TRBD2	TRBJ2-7	TGTGCCAGCAGCTCGCAACTAGCGCCCCAGGCGGAGCAGTACTTC	CASSSQLAPQAEQYF
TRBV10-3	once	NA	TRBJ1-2	TGTGCCATCGGTTTGTCACTTAGAGATGGCTACACCTTC	CAIGLSLRDGYTF
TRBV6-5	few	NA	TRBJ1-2	TGTGCCAGCTGCCCCCCAGGGGACTATGGCTACACCTTC	CASCPPGDYGYTF
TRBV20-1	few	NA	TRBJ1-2	TGCAGTGCCCCGGACATCATCTATGGCTACACCTTC	CSAPDIIYGYTF
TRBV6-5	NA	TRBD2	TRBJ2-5	TGTGCCAGCAGTTACGAGGCGGGAGGGGCAGGAGAGACCCAGTACTTC	CASSYEAGGAGETQYF
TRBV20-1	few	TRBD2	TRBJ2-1	TGCAGTGCTATTGCCCCCGGGACTAGCGGATTCAATGAGCAGTTCTTC	CSAIAPGTSGFNEQFF
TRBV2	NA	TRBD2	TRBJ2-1	TGTGCCAGCACCATGGGGGTAGCGGGGGCGGATGAGCAGTTCTTC	CASTMGVAGADEQFF
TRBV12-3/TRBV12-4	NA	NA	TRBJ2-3	TGTGCCAGCAAATTTGGGGGAGCTCATACGCAGTATTTT	CASKFGGAHTQYF
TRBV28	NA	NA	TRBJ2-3	TGTGCCAGCAGCCTAGGCGAGGACAGATTCACAGATACGCAGTATTTT	CASSLGEDRFTDTQYF
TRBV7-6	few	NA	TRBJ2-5	TGTGCCAGCAGCTCCGACCTCGGGCTCCCGCAGAGAGAGACCCAGTACTTC	CASSSDLGLPQRETQYF
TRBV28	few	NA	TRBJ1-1	TGTGCCAGCAGTTTTAGTCCCCGGGGACGCCCTGAAGCTTTCTTT	CASSFSPRGRPEAFF
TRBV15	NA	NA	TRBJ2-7	TGTGCCACCGGGAGGGGGCCTTCCTACGAGCAGTACTTC	CATGRGPSYEQYF
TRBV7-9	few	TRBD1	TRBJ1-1	TGTGCCAGCAGCGACTGGGGACAGGGGAACACTGAAGCTTTCTTT	CASSDWGQGNTEAFF
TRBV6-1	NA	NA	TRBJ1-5	TGTGCCAGCAGCGCTCAATGGCAGCCTAATCAGCCCCAGCATTTT	CASSAQWQPNQPQHF
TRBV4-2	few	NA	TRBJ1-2	TGTGCCAGCAGCCAAGAATTTTCAGGGGACAACTATGGCTACACCTTC	CASSQEFSGDNYGYTF
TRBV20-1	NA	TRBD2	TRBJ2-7	TGCAGTGCTAGAGATGTCGGGAGGGCTCGCTACGAGCAGTACTTC	CSARDVGRARYEQYF
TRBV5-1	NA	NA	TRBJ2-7	TGCGCCAGCAGCACGGGGGCTTACGAGCAGTACTTC	CASSTGAYEQYF
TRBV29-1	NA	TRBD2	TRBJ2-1	TGCAGCGTTGAAGACGGGACTAGCGGAAGATTCAATGAGCAGTTCTTC	CSVEDGTSGRFNEQFF
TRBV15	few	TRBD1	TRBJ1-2	TGTGCCACCAGCAGGACAGGGTTAGACTATGGCTACACCTTC	CATSRTGLDYGYTF
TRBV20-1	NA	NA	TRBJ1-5	TGCAGTGCTAGAGATCTCTTGGGTTCTCAGCCCCAGCATTTT	CSARDLLGSQPQHF
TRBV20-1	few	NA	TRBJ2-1	TGCAGTGCTAGAGTTGATGCTGAGCAGTTCTTC	CSARVDAEQFF
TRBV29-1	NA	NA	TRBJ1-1	TGCAGCGTTCAAGGGGTGAGCACTGAAGCTTTCTTT	CSVQGVSTEAFF
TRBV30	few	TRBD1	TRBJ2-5	TGTGCCTGGAGTGACAACAGGGGCCAAGAGACCCAGTACTTC	CAWSDNRGQETQYF
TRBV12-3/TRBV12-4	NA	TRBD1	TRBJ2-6	TGTGCCAGCAGTGGGACAGGGATAGGGGTCCTGACTTTC	CASSGTGIGVLTF
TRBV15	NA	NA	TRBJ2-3	TGTGCCACCAGCATTGCGGCCATTACAGATACGCAGTATTTT	CATSIAAITDTQYF
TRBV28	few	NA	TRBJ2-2	TGTGCCAGCAGTTTGTCAGGGACGAACACCGGGGAGCTGTTTTTT	CASSLSGTNTGELFF
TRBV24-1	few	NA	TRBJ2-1	TGTGCCACCAGTGGGGGCAATGAGCAGTTCTTC	CATSGGNEQFF
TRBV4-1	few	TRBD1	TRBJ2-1	TGCGCCAGCAGCCAAGGGGCCGGGACAGGGGGAAATGAGCAGTTCTTC	CASSQGAGTGGNEQFF
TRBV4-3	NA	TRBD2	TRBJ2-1	TGCGCCAGCAGCCAAGTTTCCAGCGGGACCTACAATGAGCAGTTCTTC	CASSQVSSGTYNEQFF
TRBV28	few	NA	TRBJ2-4	TGTGCCAGCAGTTTGAGACAACGGGAGAACATTCAGTACTTC	CASSLRQRENIQYF
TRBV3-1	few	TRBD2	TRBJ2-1	TGTGCCAGCAGCCAAGAATTCCGTCGGGGTAAACTAGCGGGAGTTAATGAGCAGTTCTTC	CASSQEFRRGKLAGVNEQFF
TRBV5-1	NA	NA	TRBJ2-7	TGCGCCAGCAGCTTGCGCGGGACCAACTACGAGCAGTACTTC	CASSLRGTNYEQYF
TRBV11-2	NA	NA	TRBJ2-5	TGTGCCAGCAGCCCTCTTAGGAGTTTGCGGGGCCAAGAGACCCAGTACTTC	CASSPLRSLRGQETQYF
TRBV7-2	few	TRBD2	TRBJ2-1	TGTGCCAGCAGCTTATTCGGCGGGAGTATCGATGAGCAGTTCTTC	CASSLFGGSIDEQFF
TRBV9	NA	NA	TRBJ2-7	TGTGCCAGCAGCCCTACAGGGAATAGTGGTAACGAGCAGTACTTC	CASSPTGNSGNEQYF
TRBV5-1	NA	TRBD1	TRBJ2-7	TGCGCCAGCAGTTGGGACCGGGACAGGGTAGCCTACGAGCAGTACTTC	CASSWDRDRVAYEQYF
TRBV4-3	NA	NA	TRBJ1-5	TGCGCCAGCAGCCAAGACTTCCAGCGTAGCAATCAGCCCCAGCATTTT	CASSQDFQRSNQPQHF
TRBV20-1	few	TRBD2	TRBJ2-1	TGCAGTGCTAGAGATCCACCCAGCGGGAGCTACAATGAGCAGTTCTTC	CSARDPPSGSYNEQFF
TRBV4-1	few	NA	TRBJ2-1	TGCGCCAGCAGCCAATCCCTAGGGAGAGGCAATGAGCAGTTCTTC	CASSQSLGRGNEQFF
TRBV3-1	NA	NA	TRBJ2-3	TGTGCCAGCAGCCCCCGGGACCTTCCCACAGATACGCAGTATTTT	CASSPRDLPTDTQYF
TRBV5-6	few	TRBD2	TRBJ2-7	TGTGCCAGCAGCCTAAGGACTAGCGGGGTCTACGAGCAGTACTTC	CASSLRTSGVYEQYF
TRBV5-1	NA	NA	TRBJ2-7	TGCGCCAGCAGCCCAAGTTACAGGGAAGTCCACGAGCAGTACTTC	CASSPSYREVHEQYF
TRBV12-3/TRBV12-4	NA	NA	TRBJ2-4	TGTGCCAGCAGTTTAGAAGCGTACATTCAGTACTTC	CASSLEAYIQYF
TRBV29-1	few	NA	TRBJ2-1	TGCAGCGTTGCAGGGCAGGGGAGGAATGAGCAGTTCTTC	CSVAGQGRNEQFF
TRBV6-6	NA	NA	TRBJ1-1	TGTGCCAGCACCTACGGGGATCGGGACACTGAAGCTTTCTTT	CASTYGDRDTEAFF
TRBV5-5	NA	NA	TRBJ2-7	TGTGCCAGCGGAGGGGATACCTACGAGCAGTACTTC	CASGGDTYEQYF
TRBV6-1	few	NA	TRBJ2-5	TGTGCCAGCAGTCCAGGGACAATGGAAGAGACCCAGTACTTC	CASSPGTMEETQYF